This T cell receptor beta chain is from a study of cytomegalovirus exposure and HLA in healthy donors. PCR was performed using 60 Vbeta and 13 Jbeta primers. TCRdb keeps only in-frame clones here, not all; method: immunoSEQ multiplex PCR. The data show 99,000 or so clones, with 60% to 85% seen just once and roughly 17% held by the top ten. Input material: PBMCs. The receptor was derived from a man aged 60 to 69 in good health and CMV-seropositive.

CDR3: CASSLGPSGTGSYEQYF. The CDR3 nucleotides are TGTGCCAGCAGCCTCGGGCCTTCTGGGACAGGGTCCTACGAGCAGTACTTC. The chain carries TRBV11-2 and TRBJ2-7; 9 bases are a match to TRBD1. CDR3 size: 17 residues. The germline CDR1 and CDR2 sequences are SGHAT and FQNNGV. V gave up 5 bases and J gave up 1 base; unmatched junction bases: 12. The full variable domain, in which reference TRBV11-2 and TRBJ2-7 provide the parts outside the CDR3, is EAGVAQSPRYKIIEKRQSVAFWCNPISGHATLYWYQQILGQGPKLLIQFQNNGVVDDSQLPKDRFSAERLKGVDSTLKIQPAKLEDSAVYLCASSLGPSGTGSYEQYFGPGTRLTVT.